What follows describes a single TCR beta chain. Its antigen is currently unknown. After 5'RACE with constant-segment primers, TCR alpha and TCR beta cDNA libraries carrying sample barcodes and UMIs were obtained. TCRdb reprocessed the 5' RACE reads via MiXCR and lists one record per CDR3 protein. The table shows about half a million distinct CDR3 sequences, with 18% occurring only once. These data come from a study of T-cell memory formation after mild COVID-19. Study as a whole: TCR clusters mostly belonged to single donors.

Study findings and constraints: Shrinking CD4+ clones were chiefly CM and EM; CD8+ ones were chiefly EMRA. Within pre-infection memory, some responding clones were found, suggesting cross-reactive memory joined.

Germline-derived CDR1 and CDR2 are MRHNA and SNTAGT. V lost 4 bases and J lost 7; bases outside the gene matches: 8. The CDR3 loop spans 15 amino acids. The TCR originated in an adult woman who had mild COVID-19 (a few samples of this study predate the infection). Cell type and time point are not known. Sequencing was carried out using PBMCs or a T cell subset sorted from them (not recorded which). This chain connects TRBV6-4 to TRBJ1-4; 8 nucleotides agree with TRBD1. The DNA for the CDR3 is TGTGCCAGCAGTGCCTCCGGGACAGGCGGTGAAAAACTGTTTTTT. The encoded protein is CASSASGTGGEKLFF.